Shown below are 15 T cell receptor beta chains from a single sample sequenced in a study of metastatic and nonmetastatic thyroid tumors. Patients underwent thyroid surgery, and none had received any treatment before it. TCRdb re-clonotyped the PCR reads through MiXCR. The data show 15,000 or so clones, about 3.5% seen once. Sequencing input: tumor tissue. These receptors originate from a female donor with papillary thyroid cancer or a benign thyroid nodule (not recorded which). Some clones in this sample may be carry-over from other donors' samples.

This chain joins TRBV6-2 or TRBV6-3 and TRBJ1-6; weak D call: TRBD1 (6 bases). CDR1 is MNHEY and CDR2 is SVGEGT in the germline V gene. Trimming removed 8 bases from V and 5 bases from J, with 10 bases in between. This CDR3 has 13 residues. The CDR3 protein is CASGAGDNSPLHF. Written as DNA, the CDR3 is TGTGCCAGCGGGGCAGGGGATAATTCACCCCTCCACTTT.

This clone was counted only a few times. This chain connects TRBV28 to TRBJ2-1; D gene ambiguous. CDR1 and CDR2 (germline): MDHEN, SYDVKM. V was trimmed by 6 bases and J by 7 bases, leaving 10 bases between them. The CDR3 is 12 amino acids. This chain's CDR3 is CASSRQWNEQFF. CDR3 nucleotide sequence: TGTGCCAGCAGCCGGCAGTGGAATGAGCAGTTCTTC.

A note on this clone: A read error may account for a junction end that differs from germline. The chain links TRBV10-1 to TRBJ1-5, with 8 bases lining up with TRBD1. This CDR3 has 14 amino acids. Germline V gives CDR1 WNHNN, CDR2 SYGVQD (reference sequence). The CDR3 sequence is CASRMGQVGQPHHF. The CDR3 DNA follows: TGCGCCAGCAGAATGGGACAGGTTGGTCAGCCCCATCATTTT.

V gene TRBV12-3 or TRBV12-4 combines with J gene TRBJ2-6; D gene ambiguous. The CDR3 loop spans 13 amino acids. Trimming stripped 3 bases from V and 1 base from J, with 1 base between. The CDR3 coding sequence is TGTGCCAGCAGTTTTTCTGGGGCCAACGTCCTGACTTTC. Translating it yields CASSFSGANVLTF.

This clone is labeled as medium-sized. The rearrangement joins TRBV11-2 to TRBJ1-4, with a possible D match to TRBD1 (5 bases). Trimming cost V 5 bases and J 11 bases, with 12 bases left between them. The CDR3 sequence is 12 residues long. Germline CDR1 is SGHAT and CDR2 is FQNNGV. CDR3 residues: CASSPGGHKLFF. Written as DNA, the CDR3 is TGTGCCAGCAGCCCGGGAGGACACAAACTGTTTTTT.

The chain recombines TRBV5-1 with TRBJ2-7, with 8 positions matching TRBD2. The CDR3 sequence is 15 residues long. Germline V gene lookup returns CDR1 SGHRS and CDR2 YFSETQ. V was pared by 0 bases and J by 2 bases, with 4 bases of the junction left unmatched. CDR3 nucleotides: TGCGCCAGCAGCTTGGAACCGGGGGGGACCTACGAGCAGTACTTC. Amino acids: CASSLEPGGTYEQYF.

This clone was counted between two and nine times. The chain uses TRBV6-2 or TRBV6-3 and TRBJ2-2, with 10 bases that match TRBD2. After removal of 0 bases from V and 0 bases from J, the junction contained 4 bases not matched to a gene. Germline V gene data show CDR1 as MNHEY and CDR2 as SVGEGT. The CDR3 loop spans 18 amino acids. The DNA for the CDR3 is TGTGCCAGCAGTTACTCCCTAGCGGGGGCCGCGAACACCGGGGAGCTGTTTTTT. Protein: CASSYSLAGAANTGELFF.

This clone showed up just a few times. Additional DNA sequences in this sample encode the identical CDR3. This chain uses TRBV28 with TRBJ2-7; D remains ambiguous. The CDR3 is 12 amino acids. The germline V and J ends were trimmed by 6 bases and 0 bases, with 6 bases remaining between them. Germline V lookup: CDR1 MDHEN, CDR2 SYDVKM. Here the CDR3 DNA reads TGTGCCAGCAGACCAAGCTCCTACGAGCAGTACTTC. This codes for CASRPSSYEQYF. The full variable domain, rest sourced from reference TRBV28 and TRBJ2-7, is DVKVTQSSRYLVKRTGEKVFLECVQDMDHENMFWYRQDPGLGLRLIYFSYDVKMKEKGDIPEGYSVSREKKERFSLILESASTNQTSMYLCASRPSSYEQYFGPGTRLTVT.

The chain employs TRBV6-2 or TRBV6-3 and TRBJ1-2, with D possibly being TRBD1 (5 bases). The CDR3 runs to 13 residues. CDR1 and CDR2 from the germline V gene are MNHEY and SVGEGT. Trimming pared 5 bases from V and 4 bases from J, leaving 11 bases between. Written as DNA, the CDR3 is TGTGCCAGCAGTCAGAGGGGTAGCTATGGCTACACCTTC. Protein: CASSQRGSYGYTF.

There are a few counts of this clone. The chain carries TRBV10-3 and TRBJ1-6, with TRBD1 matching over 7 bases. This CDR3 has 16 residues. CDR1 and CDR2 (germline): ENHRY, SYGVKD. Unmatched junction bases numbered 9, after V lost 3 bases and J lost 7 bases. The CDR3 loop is CAISDPKTGSNSPLHF. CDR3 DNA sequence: TGTGCCATCAGTGACCCAAAGACAGGGAGCAATTCACCCCTCCACTTT.

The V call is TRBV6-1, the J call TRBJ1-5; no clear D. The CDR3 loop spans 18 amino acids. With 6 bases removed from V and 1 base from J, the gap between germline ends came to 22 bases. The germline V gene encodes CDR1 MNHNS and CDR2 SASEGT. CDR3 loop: CASRPLGTDPGSNQPQHF. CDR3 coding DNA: TGTGCCAGCAGACCCCTAGGCACTGACCCGGGCAGCAATCAGCCCCAGCATTTT.

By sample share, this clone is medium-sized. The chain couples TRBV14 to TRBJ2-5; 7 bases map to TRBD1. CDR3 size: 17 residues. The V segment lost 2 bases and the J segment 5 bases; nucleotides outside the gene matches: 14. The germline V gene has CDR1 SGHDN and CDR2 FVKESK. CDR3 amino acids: CASSQPKTQGTWETQYF. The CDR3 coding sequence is TGTGCCAGCAGCCAACCTAAGACACAGGGGACCTGGGAGACCCAGTACTTC.

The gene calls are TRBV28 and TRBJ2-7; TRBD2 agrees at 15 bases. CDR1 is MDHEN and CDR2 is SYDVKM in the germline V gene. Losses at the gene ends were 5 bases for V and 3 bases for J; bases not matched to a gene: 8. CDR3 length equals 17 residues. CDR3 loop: CASSGTSGRYRGYEQYF. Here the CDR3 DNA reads TGTGCCAGCAGTGGGACTAGCGGGAGGTACAGGGGCTACGAGCAGTACTTC.

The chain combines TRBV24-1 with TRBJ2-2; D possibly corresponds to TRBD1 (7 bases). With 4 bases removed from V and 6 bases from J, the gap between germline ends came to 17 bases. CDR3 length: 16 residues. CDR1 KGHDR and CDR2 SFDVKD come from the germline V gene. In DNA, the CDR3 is TGTGCCACCAGTGACCGACAGGGAAGGGGGGCCGGGGAGCTGTTTTTT. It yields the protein CATSDRQGRGAGELFF.

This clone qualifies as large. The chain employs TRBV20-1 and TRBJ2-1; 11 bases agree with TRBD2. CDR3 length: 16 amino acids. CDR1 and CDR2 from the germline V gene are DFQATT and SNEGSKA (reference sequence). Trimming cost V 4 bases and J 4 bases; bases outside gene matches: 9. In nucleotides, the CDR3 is TGCAGTGCTACCTCCCCGGGACTAGCGGTTTACAATGAGCAGTTCTTC. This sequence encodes CSATSPGLAVYNEQFF.